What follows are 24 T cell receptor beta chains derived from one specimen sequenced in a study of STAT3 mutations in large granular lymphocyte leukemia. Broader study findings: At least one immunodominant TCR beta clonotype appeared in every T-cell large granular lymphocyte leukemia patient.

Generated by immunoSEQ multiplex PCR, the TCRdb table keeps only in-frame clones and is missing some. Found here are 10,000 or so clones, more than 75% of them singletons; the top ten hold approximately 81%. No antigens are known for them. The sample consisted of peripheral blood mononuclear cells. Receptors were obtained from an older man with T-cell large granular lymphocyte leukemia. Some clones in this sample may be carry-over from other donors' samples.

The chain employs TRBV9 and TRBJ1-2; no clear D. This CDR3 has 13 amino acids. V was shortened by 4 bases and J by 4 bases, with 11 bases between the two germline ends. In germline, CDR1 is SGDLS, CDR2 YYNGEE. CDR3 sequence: CASSPGRFYGYTF. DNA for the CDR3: TGTGCCAGCAGCCCAGGACGGTTCTATGGCTACACCTTC.

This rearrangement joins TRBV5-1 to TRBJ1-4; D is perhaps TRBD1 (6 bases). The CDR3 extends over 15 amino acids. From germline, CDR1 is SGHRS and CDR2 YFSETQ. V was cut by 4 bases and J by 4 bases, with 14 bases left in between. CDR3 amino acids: CASSIGGNGNEKLFF. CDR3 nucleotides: TGCGCCAGCAGCATCGGGGGCAATGGTAATGAAAAACTGTTTTTT.

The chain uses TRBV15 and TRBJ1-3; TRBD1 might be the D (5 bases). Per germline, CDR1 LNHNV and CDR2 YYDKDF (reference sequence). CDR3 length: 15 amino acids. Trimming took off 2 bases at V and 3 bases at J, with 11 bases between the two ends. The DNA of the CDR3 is TGTGCCACCAGCAGAAAGGGGAGGGATGGAAACACCATATATTTT. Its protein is CATSRKGRDGNTIYF.

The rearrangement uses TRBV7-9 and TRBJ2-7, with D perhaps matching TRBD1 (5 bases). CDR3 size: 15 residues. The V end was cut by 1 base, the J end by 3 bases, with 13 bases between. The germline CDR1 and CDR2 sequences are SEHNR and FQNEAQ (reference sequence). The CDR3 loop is CASSLVSGRVYEQYF. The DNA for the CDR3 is TGTGCCAGCAGCTTAGTCTCCGGCAGGGTCTACGAGCAGTACTTC.

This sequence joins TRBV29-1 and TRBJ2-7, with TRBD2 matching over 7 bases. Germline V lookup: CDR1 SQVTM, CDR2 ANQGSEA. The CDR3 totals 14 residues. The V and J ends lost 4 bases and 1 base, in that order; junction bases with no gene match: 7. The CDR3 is CSVGSLGGSYEQYF. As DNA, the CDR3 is TGCAGCGTTGGATCGTTGGGAGGGTCCTACGAGCAGTACTTC.

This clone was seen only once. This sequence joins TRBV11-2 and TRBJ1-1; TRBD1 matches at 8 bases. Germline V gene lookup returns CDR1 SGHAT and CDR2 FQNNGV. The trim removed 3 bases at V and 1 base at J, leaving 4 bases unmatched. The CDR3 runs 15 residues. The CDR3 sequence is CASSFLQGANTEAFF. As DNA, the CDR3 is TGTGCCAGCAGCTTCTTGCAGGGGGCGAACACTGAAGCTTTCTTT.

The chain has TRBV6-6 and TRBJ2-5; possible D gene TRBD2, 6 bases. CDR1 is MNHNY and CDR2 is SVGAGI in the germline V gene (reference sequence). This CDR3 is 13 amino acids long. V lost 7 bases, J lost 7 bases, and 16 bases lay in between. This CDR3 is CASNRDSDWTQYF. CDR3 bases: TGTGCCAGCAACCGGGACTCCGACTGGACCCAGTACTTC.

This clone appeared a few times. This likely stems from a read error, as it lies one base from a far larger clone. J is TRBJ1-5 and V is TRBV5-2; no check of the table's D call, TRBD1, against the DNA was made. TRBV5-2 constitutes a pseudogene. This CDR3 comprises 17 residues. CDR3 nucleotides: TGTGCCAGCAGCCAGGGGACAGATAAAGGTTTTGATCAGCCCCAGCATTTT. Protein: CASSQGTDKGFDQPQHF.

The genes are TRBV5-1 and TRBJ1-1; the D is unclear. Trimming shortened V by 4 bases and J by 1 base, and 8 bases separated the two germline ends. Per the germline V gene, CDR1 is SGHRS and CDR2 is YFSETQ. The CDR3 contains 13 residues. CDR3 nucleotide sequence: TGCGCCAGCAGCCCGTGGGAGAACACTGAAGCTTTCTTT. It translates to CASSPWENTEAFF.

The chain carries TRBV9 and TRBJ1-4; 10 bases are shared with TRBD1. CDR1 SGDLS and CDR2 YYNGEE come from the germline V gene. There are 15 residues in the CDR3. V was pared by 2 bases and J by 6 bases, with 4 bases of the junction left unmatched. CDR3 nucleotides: TGTGCCAGCAGCGTTCTCGGGACAGGGGATGAAAAACTGTTTTTT. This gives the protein CASSVLGTGDEKLFF.

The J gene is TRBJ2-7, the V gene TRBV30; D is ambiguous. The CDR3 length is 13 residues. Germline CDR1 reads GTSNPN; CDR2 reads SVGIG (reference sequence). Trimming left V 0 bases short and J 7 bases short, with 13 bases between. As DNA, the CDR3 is TGTGCCTGGAGTGTAAGGCTAGGCTTGGAGCAGTACTTC. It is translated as CAWSVRLGLEQYF.

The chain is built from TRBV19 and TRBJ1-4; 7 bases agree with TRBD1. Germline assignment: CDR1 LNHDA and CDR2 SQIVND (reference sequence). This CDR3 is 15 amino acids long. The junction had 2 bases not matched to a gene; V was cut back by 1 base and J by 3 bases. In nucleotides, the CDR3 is TGTGCCAGTAGTATAGGAGGGACAGCTAATGAAAAACTGTTTTTT. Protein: CASSIGGTANEKLFF.

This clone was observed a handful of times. CDR3 nucleotide sequence: TGTGCCAGCAGCATCGAGGGACGGAGCTATGGCTACACCTTC. It codes for CASSIEGRSYGYTF. The V and J genes are TRBV5-4 and TRBJ1-2; D might be TRBD1 (5 bases). Trimming removed 4 bases at V and 4 bases at J, with 14 bases between. The V gene's germline CDR1 is SGHNT and CDR2 YYREEE (reference sequence). The CDR3 totals 14 residues.

CDR3: CASSPAGTGSGANVLTF. The CDR3 coding sequence is TGTGCCAGCTCACCGGCCGGGACAGGGTCTGGGGCCAACGTCCTGACTTTC. The chain carries TRBV18 and TRBJ2-6; the match to TRBD1 covers 9 bases. Germline CDR1 is KGHSH and CDR2 is LQKENI. The CDR3 totals 17 residues. The ends lost 3 bases at V and 1 base at J; junction bases unmatched: 4.

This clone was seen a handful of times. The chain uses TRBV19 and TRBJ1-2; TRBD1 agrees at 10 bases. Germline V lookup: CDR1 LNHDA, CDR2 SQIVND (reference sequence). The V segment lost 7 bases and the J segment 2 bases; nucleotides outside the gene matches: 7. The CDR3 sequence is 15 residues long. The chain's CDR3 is CASNPSTGGNYGYTF. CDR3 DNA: TGTGCCAGTAACCCTTCGACAGGGGGCAACTATGGCTACACCTTC.

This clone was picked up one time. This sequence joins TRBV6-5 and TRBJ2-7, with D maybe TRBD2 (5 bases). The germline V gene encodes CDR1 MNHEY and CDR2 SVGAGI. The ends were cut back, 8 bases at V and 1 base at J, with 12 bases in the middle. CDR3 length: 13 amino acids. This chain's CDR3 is CASLSPGSYEQYF. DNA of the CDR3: TGTGCCAGCCTGTCCCCGGGGTCCTACGAGCAGTACTTC.

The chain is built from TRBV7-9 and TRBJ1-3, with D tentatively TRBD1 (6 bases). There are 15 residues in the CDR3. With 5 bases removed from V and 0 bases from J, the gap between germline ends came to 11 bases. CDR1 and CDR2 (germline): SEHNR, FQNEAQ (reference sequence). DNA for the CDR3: TGTGCCAGCAGCACCGGGACACTCTCTGGAAACACCATATATTTT. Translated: CASSTGTLSGNTIYF.

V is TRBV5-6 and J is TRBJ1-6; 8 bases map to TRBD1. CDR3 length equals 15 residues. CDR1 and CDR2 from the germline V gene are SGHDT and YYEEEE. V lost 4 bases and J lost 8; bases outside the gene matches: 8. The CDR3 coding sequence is TGTGCCAGCAGCGCCCAGGGGGCTACGGATTCACCCCTCCACTTT. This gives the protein CASSAQGATDSPLHF.

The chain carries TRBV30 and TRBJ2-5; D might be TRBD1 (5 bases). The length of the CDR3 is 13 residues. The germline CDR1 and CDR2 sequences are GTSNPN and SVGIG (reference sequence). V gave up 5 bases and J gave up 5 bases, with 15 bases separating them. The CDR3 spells CAWDKGLGETQYF. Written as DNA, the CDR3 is TGTGCCTGGGACAAGGGGTTAGGCGAGACCCAGTACTTC. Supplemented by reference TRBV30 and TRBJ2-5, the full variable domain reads SQTIHQWPATLVQPVGSPLSLECTVEGTSNPNLYWYRQAAGRGLQLLFYSVGIGQISSEVPQNLSASRPQDRQFILSSKKLLLSDSGFYLCAWDKGLGETQYFGPGTRLLVL.

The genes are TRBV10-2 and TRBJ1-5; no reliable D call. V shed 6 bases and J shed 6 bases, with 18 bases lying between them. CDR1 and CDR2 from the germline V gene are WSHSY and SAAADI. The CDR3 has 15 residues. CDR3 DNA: TGCGCCAGCAGGGAGGGCACTTATCGAGGTCAGCCCCAGCATTTT. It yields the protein CASREGTYRGQPQHF.

The CDR3 nucleotides are TGTGCCAGCAGGCCATCGGGGACAGGGGTCTACGGCTACACCTTC. Protein: CASRPSGTGVYGYTF. The chain recombines TRBV27 with TRBJ1-2; TRBD1 matches 10 bases. This CDR3 contains 15 residues. From germline, CDR1 is MNHEY and CDR2 SMNVEV (reference sequence). The J segment lost 8 bases and the V segment lost 6 bases, leaving 12 bases of the junction unmatched.

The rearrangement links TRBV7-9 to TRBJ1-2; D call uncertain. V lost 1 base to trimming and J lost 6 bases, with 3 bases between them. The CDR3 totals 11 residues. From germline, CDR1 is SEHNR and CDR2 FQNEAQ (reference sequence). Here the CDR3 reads CASSLGDGYTF. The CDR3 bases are TGTGCCAGCAGCTTAGGGGATGGCTACACCTTC.

The CDR3 bases are TGTGCCAGCAGTGGACGAGGACAAACTGAAAAACTGTTTTTT. Translation gives CASSGRGQTEKLFF. The chain is built from TRBV27 and TRBJ1-4; perhaps TRBD1 as D (5 bases). Looked up from germline, CDR1 is MNHEY and CDR2 is SMNVEV (reference sequence). Trimming shortened V by 5 bases and J by 7 bases, and 14 bases separated the two germline ends. CDR3 length equals 14 residues.

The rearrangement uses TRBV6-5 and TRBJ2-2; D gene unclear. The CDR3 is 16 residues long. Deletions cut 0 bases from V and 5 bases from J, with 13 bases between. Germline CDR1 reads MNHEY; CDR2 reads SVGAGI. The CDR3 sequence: CASSYSLGWRTGELFF. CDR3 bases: TGTGCCAGCAGTTACTCCTTGGGGTGGCGGACCGGGGAGCTGTTTTTT.